The subject of this entry is one T cell receptor beta chain. This sample was included in a study of T cell changes during pregnancy in multiple sclerosis. The CDR3 has 19 residues. V dropped 2 bases and J dropped 0; count of bases not matched to a gene: 13. Germline-derived CDR1 and CDR2 are SEHNR and FQNEAQ (reference sequence). This table comes from immunoSEQ multiplex PCR, and its TCRdb copy is limited to in-frame clones, with some not included. The table lists 35,000 to 45,000 clones, around nine tenths of them singletons. The sequence derives from a female donor with multiple sclerosis, enrolled in a pregnancy study. The source was CD8+ T cells from peripheral blood mononuclear cells, collected in the first trimester of pregnancy. V gene TRBV7-9 combines with J gene TRBJ1-5, with 7 bases aligning to TRBD1. In DNA, the CDR3 is TGTGCCAGCAGCTTATCCAGGGGGGCCGAGGGGTATAGCAATCAGCCCCAGCATTTT. Translated, it gives CASSLSRGAEGYSNQPQHF.